The following is a T cell receptor (beta chain) sequence with its context. Its antigen is unknown. Base qualities are not provided; no much larger clone lies one nucleotide away. The data were taken from a study of siplizumab effects on memory and regulatory T cells (dated by TCRdb to between 2019 and 2020). Concerning the study at large: Across seven to nine responder-stimulator pairs, paired mixed lymphocyte reactions were conducted with siplizumab at roughly 0.95 ug/mL and without drug. The study looked at the effect of siplizumab, an anti-CD2 antibody, on alloreactive T-cell subsets in allogeneic mixed lymphocyte reactions made from human PBMCs.

Study-wide findings and limitations: Roughly 80-97% of proliferating CD4+ or CD8+ clones could not be assigned a naive or memory phenotype. The cumulative frequency of alloreactive sequences traceable to unstimulated CD4+ memory T cells was significantly reduced by siplizumab. Among mappable alloreactive CD4+ clones, the Treg-derived fraction averaged approximately 72% with siplizumab versus roughly 25% in control reactions. Whether proliferating Tregs from siplizumab cultures were suppressive was not functionally confirmed. Unstimulated naive T cells appeared more diverse than memory T cells, and naive cells seemed to contribute substantially to the alloresponse. Sequences below about 10^-5 frequency were poorly captured, so only a minor fraction of alloreactive clones could be mapped to unstimulated subsets.

Receptor libraries were prepared by the immunoSEQ multiplex PCR assay. Each sample had 85,000 to 100,000 TCR templates assayed by the deep sequencing platform. Genomic DNA extracted from sorted T cells was used for TCRbeta CDR3 sequencing. The study's processing was this. Clonal analysis of TCRbeta CDR3 data was done in the R programming language. Alloreactive CD4+ and CD8+ clones were defined by comparing unstimulated samples with post-reaction CFSE-low samples. By matching sequences to the repertoires of sorted unstimulated Treg and non-Treg cells, each alloreactive CD4+ clone was assigned a regulatory or non-regulatory origin. The clones in this table, taken by TCRdb from immuneACCESS, are in-frame only. Not every clone is retained; where verified, under half of the shortfall comes from an unresolved V gene, and the cause of the rest is unknown. V and J calls and clone size are given by that table; D and trimming were obtained from the DNA. The sample yields thousands of clones; 35% to 45% were counted once. 5.8% of the sample goes to the ten largest clones.

Mixed lymphocyte reaction cells were cocultured at 37°C for approximately 6 days. Responder PBMCs were labelled with CFSE and stimulator PBMCs with Violet Dye, then combined at a 1:1 ratio. TCRbeta CDR3 sequencing was performed on sorted unstimulated T cells and on proliferating T cells recovered from mixed lymphocyte reactions. Fresh whole blood from fewer than 12 HLA-typed healthy donors was used to isolate PBMCs. For TCR sequencing, responder T cells that had proliferated and were CFSE-low were FACS-sorted once the mixed lymphocyte reaction was over. The sequence derives from a human donor in good health; the cells came from an allogeneic mixed lymphocyte reaction. What was sequenced was CFSE-low (dividing) CD8+ T cells sorted from an allogeneic mixed lymphocyte reaction.

The encoded CDR3 is CASSMVGHNEQFF. The nucleotides are TGTGCCAGTAGTATGGTAGGGCACAATGAGCAGTTCTTC. The chain couples TRBV19 to TRBJ2-1; no D gene is confidently identified. Looking up the germline V gene (reference sequence) yields CDR1 LNHDA and CDR2 SQIVND. The V and J ends are trimmed by 3 bases and 5 bases, leaving 8 bases between them. The CDR3 measures 13 amino acids from cysteine to phenylalanine. Just CDR3 DNA is preserved here, 39 bases in frame from base 1.